The text below deals with one TCR beta chain. In the source study's methods: Estimation of nucleated cell counts was performed using reference gene primer amplification. TCRdb's copy holds only in-frame clones and misses some; the assay was immunoSEQ multiplex PCR. V and J calls and clone size come straight from that table; D and trimming were deduced from the DNA. The table has roughly 300,000 clones, around 83% seen once. Germline CDR1 and CDR2: SGHDN and FVKESK. The CDR3 consists of 16 residues. The ends were cut back, 0 bases at V and 2 bases at J, with 11 bases in the middle. This sample was taken from a study of blood T cell repertoires in COVID-19. For the study at large: Material from acute and convalescent COVID-19 was sourced from the United States, Italy and Spain. The analysed material was cDNA or gDNA that came from T cells, B-cell-depleted T cells, or PBMCs.

The chain carries TRBV14 and TRBJ2-1; maybe TRBD1 (6 bases). This sequence originates from a woman aged 45 to 65 with acute or convalescent COVID-19. The sample taken for sequencing was peripheral blood. For the CDR3, the DNA is TGTGCCAGCAGCCAAGATTCGGACAGCACCTACAATGAGCAGTTCTTC. This codes for CASSQDSDSTYNEQFF.